These 17 T cell receptor beta chains originate from one sample sequenced in a study of cytomegalovirus exposure and HLA in healthy donors. With 60 Vbeta and 13 Jbeta primers, the PCR was carried out. Sequencing was performed with immunoSEQ multiplex PCR; in TCRdb, only in-frame clones are kept and a portion is missing. The sample consists of more than 85,000 clones, more than 65% of them appearing once. The sequencing sample was made of PBMCs. Every receptor here comes from a woman in her forties or fifties in good health and CMV-seropositive.

This clone was seen a single time. Germline and junction disagree at one end, which may indicate a read error. This chain uses TRBV7-9 with TRBJ1-1; the D gene is possibly TRBD1 (6 bases). Looked up from germline, CDR1 is SEHNR and CDR2 is FQNEAQ (reference sequence). The CDR3 runs 13 residues. CDR3 nucleotides: TGTTCCAGCAGCTTGCAGGGGCTGGTGGAAGCTTTCTTT. As protein: CSSSLQGLVEAFF.

This clone was seen a few times. CDR3 sequence (DNA): TGTGCCAGCAGGGGGGAGGACACGAAACGGTTCCGCAATCAGCCCCAGCATTTT. It yields the protein CASRGEDTKRFRNQPQHF. V usage is TRBV6-4 and J usage is TRBJ1-5; the D gene is possibly TRBD1 (5 bases). The CDR3 has 18 residues. Trimming cost V 6 bases and J 2 bases, with 23 bases left between them. Germline loops: CDR1 MRHNA, CDR2 SNTAGT.

This clone was counted between two and nine times. This chain joins TRBV2 and TRBJ2-3; 11 bases agree with TRBD2. The V segment lost 5 bases and the J segment 10 bases; nucleotides outside the gene matches: 11. CDR3 length equals 15 residues. The germline V gene encodes CDR1 SNHLY and CDR2 FYNNEI. The CDR3, as DNA: TGTGCCAGCAGTTCCGGGACTAGCGGTATTTGGTCGCAGTATTTT. It translates to CASSSGTSGIWSQYF.

The chain has TRBV11-2 and TRBJ2-1; D remains ambiguous. V lost 2 bases and J lost 9, with 17 bases in between. Germline V CDR1 and CDR2: SGHAT, FQNNGV. This CDR3 comprises 15 residues. CDR3 nucleotides: TGTGCCAGCAGCTTATTTCAGGATCCCGGCACTGAGCAGTTCTTC. This encodes CASSLFQDPGTEQFF.

The chain has TRBV18 and TRBJ2-1; D unclear. The CDR3 totals 13 residues. Germline V gene sequence: CDR1 KGHSH, CDR2 LQKENI. V was trimmed by 3 bases and J by 5 bases, leaving 8 bases between them. The CDR3, as DNA: TGTGCCAGCTCACCCGCGGTTGACAATGAGCAGTTCTTC. Its translation is CASSPAVDNEQFF.

The V gene is TRBV2, the J gene TRBJ2-5, with 9 bases matching TRBD2. The CDR3 spans 15 residues. Germline trimming cut 4 bases from V and 4 bases from J; bases unmatched to any gene: 7. The germline V gene encodes CDR1 SNHLY and CDR2 FYNNEI. The CDR3: CASSAFPGLAETQYF. CDR3 coding DNA: TGTGCCAGCAGTGCTTTCCCGGGACTAGCAGAGACCCAGTACTTC.

V is TRBV19 and J is TRBJ2-4; D may be TRBD1 (5 bases). V was cut by 1 base and J by 4 bases, with 8 bases left in between. The germline CDR1 and CDR2 sequences are LNHDA and SQIVND (reference sequence). CDR3 size: 14 residues. CDR3 residues: CASSIVGQKNIQYF. For the CDR3, the DNA is TGTGCCAGTAGTATAGTAGGACAAAAAAACATTCAGTACTTC.

About this clone: The same CDR3 can be traced to other DNA sequences in this sample. The gene calls are TRBV27 and TRBJ2-7, with 9 nucleotides matching TRBD1. Trimming removed 6 bases from V and 3 bases from J; junction bases left unmatched: 6. The length of the CDR3 is 14 residues. CDR1 is MNHEY, CDR2 SMNVEV, per germline (reference sequence). Here the CDR3 reads CASSPDRGHYEQYF. CDR3 coding DNA: TGTGCCAGCAGCCCGGACAGGGGCCACTACGAGCAGTACTTC.

The chain joins TRBV30 to TRBJ1-1; 9 bases map to TRBD1. The CDR3 runs 14 residues. CDR1 GTSNPN and CDR2 SVGIG come from the germline V gene (reference sequence). Trimming at V came to 1 base and at J to 4 bases, leaving 4 bases not matched to a gene. This CDR3 is CAWSEDRGLTEAFF. The CDR3 DNA reads as TGTGCCTGGAGTGAGGACAGGGGTCTCACTGAAGCTTTCTTT.

This clone has only one observation. The chain couples TRBV6-1 to TRBJ1-1, with D possibly TRBD1 on 6 matching bases. The length of the CDR3 is 12 residues. CDR1 MNHNS and CDR2 SASEGT come from the germline V gene. Trimming took off 4 bases at V and 7 bases at J, with 10 bases between the two ends. CDR3 region: CASSARTVEAFF. Written as DNA, the CDR3 is TGTGCCAGCAGTGCTAGGACAGTTGAAGCTTTCTTT.

As for this clone: One end of the junction does not line up with germline, which may come from a read error. This chain uses TRBV10-3 with TRBJ1-5; 8 bases map to TRBD1. CDR1 is ENHRY and CDR2 is SYGVKD in the germline V gene. This CDR3 is built from 14 residues. The CDR3 loop reads CASSFRQGTQPQHF. The DNA for the CDR3 is TGTGCCAGCAGTTTCAGACAGGGGACTCAGCCCCAGCATTTT.

In DNA form, the CDR3 reads TGTGCCAGCTCGGAAAGACAGGGGGCGCGGGGACAGCCCCAGCATTTT. Its protein product is CASSERQGARGQPQHF. The gene calls are TRBV18 and TRBJ1-5; 10 positions match TRBD1. From germline, CDR1 is KGHSH and CDR2 LQKENI. The CDR3 is made up of 16 amino acids. J lost 7 bases, V lost 6 bases, and 12 bases had no gene match.

The chain joins TRBV6-1 to TRBJ1-1, with TRBD1 identical over 9 bases. This CDR3 is 14 amino acids long. Germline V gives CDR1 MNHNS, CDR2 SASEGT. V trimming: 1 base; J trimming: 3 bases; junction bases outside the gene matches: 0. The CDR3 bases are TGTGCCAGCAGTGAAGACAGGGGGCACACTGAAGCTTTCTTT. As protein: CASSEDRGHTEAFF.

As for this clone: The sample holds other DNA sequences that translate to the same CDR3. V is TRBV30 and J is TRBJ2-3; 12 nucleotides agree with TRBD2. Germline assignment: CDR1 GTSNPN and CDR2 SVGIG (reference sequence). CDR3 size: 16 residues. V dropped 0 bases and J dropped 5; count of bases not matched to a gene: 6. CDR3: CAWSVGLAGGGDTQYF. As DNA, the CDR3 is TGTGCCTGGAGTGTGGGGCTAGCGGGGGGGGGAGATACGCAGTATTTT.

This clone has ten or more counts. CDR3 in DNA: TGTGCCAGCAGCCGATCCCGACTGGAATCCTACGAGCAGTACTTC. It specifies CASSRSRLESYEQYF. The chain joins TRBV4-2 to TRBJ2-7; no clear D. Germline V gene data show CDR1 as LGHNA and CDR2 as YNFKEQ. The CDR3 is 15 residues long. The V end lost 4 bases, the J end lost 1 base, and 14 bases lay between the germline ends.

The rearrangement uses TRBV18 and TRBJ1-5, with D possibly matching TRBD1 (5 bases). The CDR3 length is 14 residues. CDR1 is KGHSH, CDR2 LQKENI, per germline. V was pared by 4 bases and J by 3 bases, with 10 bases between. This CDR3 reads CASSRGQANQPQHF. The CDR3 DNA is TGTGCCAGCTCACGGGGCCAGGCCAATCAGCCCCAGCATTTT.

This rearrangement joins TRBV18 to TRBJ2-7; TRBD2 is a possible D gene (6 bases). Between the trimmed V and J ends, which lost 0 bases and 6 bases, there was a span of 12 bases. Germline V CDR1 and CDR2: KGHSH, LQKENI. The CDR3 loop spans 14 amino acids. The chain's CDR3 is CASSPPPEGSEQYF. As DNA, the CDR3 is TGTGCCAGCTCACCACCCCCGGAGGGTAGCGAGCAGTACTTC. The whole variable domain, filled in from reference TRBV18 and TRBJ2-7, reads NAGVMQNPRHLVRRRGQEARLRCSPMKGHSHVYWYRQLPEEGLKFMVYLQKENIIDESGMPKERFSAEFPKEGPSILRIQQVVRGDSAAYFCASSPPPEGSEQYFGPGTRLTVT.